This passage covers 15 T cell receptor beta chains from one sample sequenced in a study of monozygotic twins with inflammatory bowel disease (dated by TCRdb to about 2019). The method behind the library was 5' RACE. Sequencing used an Illumina HiSeq 2500. TCRdb reprocessed the reads; each CDR3 protein sequence makes one entry, and DNA is unavailable. Per the sample table, the count is about 330,000 distinct CDR3 sequences. Together, the top ten hold around 2% of the sample. The sequenced sample consisted of blood. These receptors were collected from a human donor with ulcerative colitis or Crohn's disease, or a healthy co-twin of an affected twin (not recorded which).

This chain joins TRBV10-1 and TRBJ2-5; the D call of TRBD2 rests on TCRdb alone, since no DNA is present to check it. Germline V gene data show CDR1 as WNHNN and CDR2 as SYGVQD (reference sequence). The CDR3 has 14 amino acids. CDR3 sequence: CASSASSGSKTQYF.

This rearrangement joins TRBV5-1 to TRBJ2-2; no DNA is available, so the TRBD1 call from TCRdb remains unchecked. The CDR3 consists of 16 residues. Germline assignment: CDR1 SGHRS and CDR2 YFSETQ. The CDR3 is CASSFGHPANTGELFF.

The chain couples TRBV7-9 to TRBJ2-1; TCRdb's assignment of TRBD1 cannot be checked, as there is no DNA. The CDR3 length is 15 residues. In germline, CDR1 is SEHNR, CDR2 FQNEAQ (reference sequence). CDR3 sequence reads: CASSNRDIANNEQFF.

The chain is built from TRBV6-5 and TRBJ1-2. The germline V gene encodes CDR1 MNHEY and CDR2 SVGAGI. This CDR3 is built from 16 residues. CDR3 in amino acids: CASSYSKDDTNYGYTF.

This chain uses TRBV5-6 with TRBJ2-1; as DNA is missing, the TRBD2 call by TCRdb cannot be tested. The length of the CDR3 is 17 residues. CDR1 is SGHDT and CDR2 is YYEEEE in the germline V gene. The CDR3 is CASSLVSGRPYYNEQFF. Variable domain in full (rest from reference TRBV5-6 and TRBJ2-1): DAGVTQSPTHLIKTRGQQVTLRCSPKSGHDTVSWYQQALGQGPQFIFQYYEEEERQRGNFPDRFSGHQFPNYSSELNVNALLLGDSALYLCASSLVSGRPYYNEQFFGPGTRLTVL.

This chain connects TRBV2 to TRBJ2-7; TCRdb calls TRBD1, which cannot be checked without DNA. Germline CDR1 is SNHLY and CDR2 is FYNNEI. The CDR3 is made up of 13 amino acids. The CDR3 loop reads CASDVNRDYEQYF.

This rearrangement joins TRBV11-1 to TRBJ2-1; TCRdb lists TRBD2, though no DNA is available to test this call. Per the germline V gene, CDR1 is SGHAT and CDR2 is FQDESV (reference sequence). This CDR3 spans 20 amino acids. Here the CDR3 reads CASSSLEGLAAWTTYNEQFF.

V is TRBV7-8 and J is TRBJ2-2; there is no DNA to check the TCRdb D call of TRBD1. Germline V gives CDR1 SGHVS, CDR2 FQNEAQ. The CDR3 consists of 16 residues. The chain's CDR3 is CASSLERDPNTGELFF.

This sequence joins TRBV10-2 and TRBJ1-5. Germline V gene sequence: CDR1 WSHSY, CDR2 SAAADI. The CDR3 has 13 residues. CDR3 residues: CASSEGNNQPQHF.

The chain has TRBV27 and TRBJ1-2. The germline CDR1 and CDR2 sequences are MNHEY and SMNVEV (reference sequence). The CDR3 length is 12 residues. The CDR3 protein is CASSRQGGGYTF.

The gene calls are TRBV7-9 and TRBJ1-2; TCRdb's D call, TRBD1, is unchecked because there is no DNA. The germline V gene has CDR1 SEHNR and CDR2 FQNEAQ (reference sequence). This CDR3 spans 16 amino acids. CDR3 amino acids: CASSLERTGERSGYTF. Full variable domain (missing parts from reference TRBV7-9 and TRBJ1-2): DTGVSQNPRHKITKRGQNVTFRCDPISEHNRLYWYRQTLGQGPEFLTYFQNEAQLEKSRLLSDRFSAERPKGSFSTLEIQRTEQGDSAMYLCASSLERTGERSGYTFGSGTRLTVV.

The J gene is TRBJ1-1, the V gene TRBV29-1; TCRdb outputs TRBD1, but without DNA this stays unchecked. The CDR3 runs 13 residues. The germline V gene has CDR1 SQVTM and CDR2 ANQGSEA. CDR3 residues: CSADRGSRTEAFF.

The chain carries TRBV6-1 and TRBJ1-3; the D gene TCRdb calls, TRBD1, cannot be checked with no DNA. CDR1 is MNHNS and CDR2 is SASEGT in the germline V gene. The CDR3 spans 14 residues. CDR3 protein: CASSPTGGGNTIYF.

V gene TRBV7-8 combines with J gene TRBJ2-5; TCRdb lists TRBD1, though no DNA is available to test this call. The CDR3 is made up of 13 amino acids. Germline V gene sequence: CDR1 SGHVS, CDR2 FQNEAQ. This CDR3 is CASSFVRGRTQYF.

The V call is TRBV10-3, the J call TRBJ2-5; TCRdb gives TRBD1 as the D gene, but with no DNA this cannot be confirmed. Germline CDR1 ENHRY, CDR2 SYGVKD. This CDR3 spans 12 amino acids. Here the CDR3 reads CAITNRDGTQYF.